A selection of T cell receptor beta chains follows, all from one sample in a study of blood T cell repertoires in COVID-19. Generated by immunoSEQ multiplex PCR, the TCRdb table keeps only in-frame clones and is missing some. The data contain roughly 200,000 clones, roughly 87% of them seen just once; the ten biggest clones take up 20% to 25%. Sequences were obtained from peripheral blood. The source is a man aged 60-69 years with active or convalescent COVID-19. The CDR3 runs from the conserved cysteine through the conserved F or W. The D gene is left open where the match is weak. Only part of the rows carry a size: once, few, many, or a class if the clone is expanded.

j_call,v_call,d_call,clone_size,cdr3_aa,cdr3_nt
TRBJ1-6,TRBV21-1,.,once,CASSKSSGSHSPLHF,TGTGCCAGCAGCAAAAGTTCAGGGTCTCATTCACCCCTCCACTTT
TRBJ2-2,TRBV7-9,TRBD2,once,CASSLLGTRNTGELFF,TGTGCCAGCAGCTTATTGGGGACTAGGAACACCGGGGAGCTGTTTTTT
TRBJ2-7,TRBV19,TRBD2,few,CASSPGLTYEQYF,TGTGCCAGTAGTCCGGGACTAACCTACGAGCAGTACTTC
TRBJ2-4,TRBV3-1/TRBV3-2,.,.,CASSHLGGGWAKNIQYF,TGTGCCAGCAGCCACCTTGGGGGGGGCTGGGCCAAAAACATTCAGTACTTC
TRBJ1-3,TRBV2,.,.,CASKSGNTIYF,TGTGCCAGCAAAAGCGGAAACACCATATATTTT
TRBJ2-3,TRBV6-1,.,.,CASSEAQLAAWDTQYF,TGTGCCAGCAGTGAAGCTCAACTAGCTGCATGGGATACGCAGTATTTT
TRBJ2-3,TRBV7-7,TRBD2,.,CASSLGSSGADTQYF,TGTGCCAGCAGCTTAGGGTCTAGCGGGGCAGATACGCAGTATTTT
TRBJ2-5,TRBV19,TRBD1,.,CASSQGAQETQYF,TGTGCCAGTAGCCAGGGGGCCCAAGAGACCCAGTACTTC
TRBJ2-3,TRBV6-5,TRBD2,.,CASTRDLAGGGTQYF,TGTGCCAGCACCCGCGACCTAGCGGGGGGTGGTACGCAGTATTTT
TRBJ1-3,TRBV6-1,.,.,CASSEGRQAGNTIYF,TGTGCCAGCAGTGAAGGACGACAGGCTGGAAACACCATATATTTT
TRBJ2-5,TRBV6-2/TRBV6-3,TRBD2,.,CASSRPRGGGETQYF,TGTGCCAGCAGCCGACCGAGGGGCGGGGGAGAGACCCAGTACTTC
TRBJ2-1,TRBV2,.,.,CASSETEYNEQFF,TGTGCCAGCAGTGAGACAGAGTACAATGAGCAGTTCTTC
TRBJ2-7,TRBV27,TRBD2,.,CASSKVAGRYEQYF,TGTGCCAGCAGTAAGGTAGCGGGGCGCTACGAGCAGTACTTC
TRBJ1-2,TRBV6-4,TRBD1,few,CASSATSGQGHGYTF,TGTGCCAGCAGCGCTACTTCGGGACAGGGCCATGGCTACACCTTC
TRBJ2-7,TRBV10-3,.,once,CATSPPTFYEQYF,TGTGCCACCTCGCCCCCGACATTCTACGAGCAGTACTTC
TRBJ2-3,TRBV5-1,.,.,CASSLEAADTQYF,TGCGCCAGCAGCTTGGAGGCGGCAGATACGCAGTATTTT
TRBJ1-3,TRBV18,.,.,CASSLGQLSGNTIYF,TGTGCCAGCTCGCTTGGACAGCTATCTGGAAACACCATATATTTT
TRBJ1-1,TRBV5-4,TRBD1,once,CASSGGQGRGALNTEAFF,TGTGCCAGCAGCGGAGGACAGGGGAGGGGGGCGCTGAACACTGAAGCTTTCTTT
TRBJ2-3,TRBV18,TRBD2,.,CASSGLAGPTDTQYF,TGTGCCAGCTCGGGACTAGCGGGGCCCACAGATACGCAGTATTTT
TRBJ1-2,TRBV5-4,.,.,CASSLDGLGTSNYGYTF,TGTGCCAGCAGCTTGGATGGGTTGGGCACCTCTAACTATGGCTACACCTTC
TRBJ1-3,TRBV23-1,.,once,CASSHPRTLDEGLDRNTIYF,TGCGCCAGCAGTCATCCGCGGACTTTGGATGAGGGCCTGGACCGAAACACCATATATTTT
TRBJ1-5,TRBV24-1,TRBD1,.,CAPTDRGNQPQHF,TGTGCCCCTACGGACAGGGGCAATCAGCCCCAGCATTTT
TRBJ2-4,TRBV3-1/TRBV3-2,.,.,CASSLLGGGKNIQYF,TGTGCCAGCAGCCTTTTGGGAGGGGGCAAAAACATTCAGTACTTC
TRBJ2-3,TRBV2,.,.,CASTPRDTQYF,TGTGCCAGCACCCCCAGGGATACGCAGTATTTT
TRBJ2-3,TRBV7-9,TRBD1,.,CASSLTGTGWDTQYF,TGTGCCAGCAGCTTGACAGGGACCGGCTGGGATACGCAGTATTTT
TRBJ1-3,TRBV19,TRBD1,.,CASSPSGTGASGNTIYF,TGTGCCAGTAGCCCTTCGGGGACAGGGGCTTCTGGAAACACCATATATTTT
TRBJ1-5,TRBV20-1,.,.,CSASSANNQPQHF,TGCAGTGCTAGTAGCGCCAACAATCAGCCCCAGCATTTT
TRBJ2-7,TRBV3-1/TRBV3-2,TRBD2,.,CASSQGVGLAVEQYF,TGTGCCAGCAGCCAAGGTGTCGGACTAGCGGTGGAGCAGTACTTC
TRBJ2-2,TRBV6-6,.,once,CASSYPPRTFGELFF,TGTGCCAGCAGTTACCCCCCGCGGACTTTTGGGGAGCTGTTTTTT
TRBJ2-7,TRBV29-1,TRBD2,.,CSVEDPSGGTYEQYF,TGCAGCGTTGAAGATCCCAGCGGGGGTACCTACGAGCAGTACTTC
TRBJ1-2,TRBV7-9,.,.,CASSKAGQDYGYTF,TGTGCCAGCAGCAAGGCAGGGCAAGACTATGGCTACACCTTC
TRBJ2-5,TRBV29-1,.,.,CSVRAREQTQYF,TGCAGCGTTAGGGCCAGGGAACAGACCCAGTACTTC
TRBJ2-3,TRBV18,.,.,CASSPPSGAGTDTQYF,TGTGCCAGCTCACCACCGTCAGGGGCCGGCACAGATACGCAGTATTTT
TRBJ1-2,TRBV12-3/TRBV12-4,.,.,CASSLENYGYTF,TGTGCCAGCAGTTTGGAGAACTATGGCTACACCTTC
TRBJ1-5,TRBV18,.,.,CASSPRGGQNSNQPQHF,TGTGCCAGCTCACCACGGGGGGGGCAGAATAGCAATCAGCCCCAGCATTTT
TRBJ2-1,TRBV6-5,.,few,CASSYSSGLTNEQFF,TGTGCCAGCAGTTACTCTTCGGGACTCACCAATGAGCAGTTCTTC